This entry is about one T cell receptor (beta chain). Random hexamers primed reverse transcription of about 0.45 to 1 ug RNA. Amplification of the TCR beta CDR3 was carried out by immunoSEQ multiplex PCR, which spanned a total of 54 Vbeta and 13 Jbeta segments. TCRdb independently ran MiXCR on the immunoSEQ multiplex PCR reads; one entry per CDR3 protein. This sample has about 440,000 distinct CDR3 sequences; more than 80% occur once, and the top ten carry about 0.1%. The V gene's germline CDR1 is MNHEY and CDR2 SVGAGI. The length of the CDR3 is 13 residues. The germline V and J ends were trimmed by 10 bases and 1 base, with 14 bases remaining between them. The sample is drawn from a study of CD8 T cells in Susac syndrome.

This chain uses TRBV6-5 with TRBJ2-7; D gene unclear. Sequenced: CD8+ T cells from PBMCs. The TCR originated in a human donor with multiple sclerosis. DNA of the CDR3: TGTGCCATTGGGCCTCCGGGTTCCTACGAGCAGTACTTC. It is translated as CAIGPPGSYEQYF.